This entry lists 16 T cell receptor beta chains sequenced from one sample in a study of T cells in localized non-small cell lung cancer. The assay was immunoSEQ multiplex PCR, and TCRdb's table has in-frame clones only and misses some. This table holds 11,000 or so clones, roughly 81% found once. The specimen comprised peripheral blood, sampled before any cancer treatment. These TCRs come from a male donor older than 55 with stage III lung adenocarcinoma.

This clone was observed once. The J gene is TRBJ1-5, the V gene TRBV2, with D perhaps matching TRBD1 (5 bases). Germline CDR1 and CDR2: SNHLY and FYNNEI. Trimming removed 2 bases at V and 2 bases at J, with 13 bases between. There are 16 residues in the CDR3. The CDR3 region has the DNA TGTGCCAGCAGTGAATTGGGCAGGGAGGGCAATCAGCCCCAGCATTTT. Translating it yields CASSELGREGNQPQHF.

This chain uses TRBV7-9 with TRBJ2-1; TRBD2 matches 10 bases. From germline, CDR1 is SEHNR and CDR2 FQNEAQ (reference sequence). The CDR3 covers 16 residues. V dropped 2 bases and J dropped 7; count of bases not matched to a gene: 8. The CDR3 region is CASSLLAGDLINEQFF. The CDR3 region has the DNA TGTGCCAGCAGCTTACTAGCGGGAGATCTTATTAATGAGCAGTTCTTC.

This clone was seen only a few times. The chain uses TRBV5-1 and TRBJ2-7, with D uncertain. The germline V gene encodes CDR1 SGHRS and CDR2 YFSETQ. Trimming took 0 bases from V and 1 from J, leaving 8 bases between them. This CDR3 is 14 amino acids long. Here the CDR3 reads CASSLGPGSYEQYF. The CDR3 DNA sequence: TGCGCCAGCAGCTTGGGCCCGGGTTCCTACGAGCAGTACTTC.

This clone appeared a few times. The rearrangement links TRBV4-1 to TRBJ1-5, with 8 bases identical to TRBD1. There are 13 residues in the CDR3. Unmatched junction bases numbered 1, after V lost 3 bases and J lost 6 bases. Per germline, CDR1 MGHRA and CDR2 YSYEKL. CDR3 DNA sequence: TGCGCCAGCAGCCACGACAGGGGTCAGCCCCAGCATTTT. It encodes CASSHDRGQPQHF.

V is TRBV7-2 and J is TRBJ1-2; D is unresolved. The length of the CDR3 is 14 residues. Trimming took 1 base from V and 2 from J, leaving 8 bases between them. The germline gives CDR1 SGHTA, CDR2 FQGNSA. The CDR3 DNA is TGTGCCAGCAGCTTAGGGTCAGAAAACTATGGCTACACCTTC. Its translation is CASSLGSENYGYTF.

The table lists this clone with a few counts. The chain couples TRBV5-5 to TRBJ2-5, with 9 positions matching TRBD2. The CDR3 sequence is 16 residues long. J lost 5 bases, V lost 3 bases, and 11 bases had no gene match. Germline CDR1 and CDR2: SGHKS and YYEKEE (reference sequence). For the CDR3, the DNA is TGTGCCAGCAGCTCCCTGACTAGCGGAGCTGGGGAGACCCAGTACTTC. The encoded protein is CASSSLTSGAGETQYF.

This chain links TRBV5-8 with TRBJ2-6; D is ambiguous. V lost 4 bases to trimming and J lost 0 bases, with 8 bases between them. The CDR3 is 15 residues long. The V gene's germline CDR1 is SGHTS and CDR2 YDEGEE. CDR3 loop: CASSPGNSGANVLTF. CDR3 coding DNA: TGTGCCAGCAGCCCTGGAAACTCTGGGGCCAACGTCCTGACTTTC.

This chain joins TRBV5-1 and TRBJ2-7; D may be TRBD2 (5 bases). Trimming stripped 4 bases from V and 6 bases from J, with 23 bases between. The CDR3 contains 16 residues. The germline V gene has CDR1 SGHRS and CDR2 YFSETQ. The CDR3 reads CASSPGPGVGVGEQYF. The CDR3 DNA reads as TGCGCCAGCAGCCCTGGGCCCGGCGTGGGAGTAGGCGAGCAGTACTTC.

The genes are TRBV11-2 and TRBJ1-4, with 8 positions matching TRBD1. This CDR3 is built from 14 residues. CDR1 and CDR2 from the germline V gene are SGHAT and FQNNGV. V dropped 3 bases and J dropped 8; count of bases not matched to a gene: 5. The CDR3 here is CASSFGQGGEKLFF. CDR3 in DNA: TGTGCCAGCAGCTTCGGACAGGGTGGCGAAAAACTGTTTTTT.

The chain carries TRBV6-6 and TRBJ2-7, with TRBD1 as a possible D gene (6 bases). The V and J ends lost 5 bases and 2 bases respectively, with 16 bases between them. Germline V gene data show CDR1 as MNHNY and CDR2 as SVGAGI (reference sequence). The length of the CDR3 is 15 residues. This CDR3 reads CASSTPPTGTYEQYF. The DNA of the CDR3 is TGTGCCAGCAGTACCCCCCCTACAGGGACCTACGAGCAGTACTTC.

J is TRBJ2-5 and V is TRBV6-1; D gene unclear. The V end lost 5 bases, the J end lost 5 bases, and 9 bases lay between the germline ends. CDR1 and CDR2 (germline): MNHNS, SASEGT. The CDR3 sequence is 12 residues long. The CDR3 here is CASSPARETQYF. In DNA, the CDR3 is TGTGCCAGCAGTCCAGCAAGGGAGACCCAGTACTTC.

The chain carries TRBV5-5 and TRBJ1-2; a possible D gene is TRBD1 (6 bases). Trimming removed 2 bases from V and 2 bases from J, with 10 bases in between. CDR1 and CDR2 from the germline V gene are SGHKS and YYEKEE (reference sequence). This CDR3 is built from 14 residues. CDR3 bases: TGTGCCAGCAGCTTAAAAGGGGGGAACTATGGCTACACCTTC. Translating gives CASSLKGGNYGYTF.

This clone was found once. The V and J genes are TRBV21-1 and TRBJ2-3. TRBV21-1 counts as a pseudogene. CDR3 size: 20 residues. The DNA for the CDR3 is TGTGCCAGCATCCACTCCCATCCCCCAGAATCGTTGCACAGCACAGATACGCAGTATTTT. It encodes CASIHSHPPESLHSTDTQYF.

The CDR3 DNA sequence: TGTGCCAGCAGTTCGGGACTAGCGGGGAACACCGGGGAGCTGTTTTTT. Protein sequence: CASSSGLAGNTGELFF. The chain couples TRBV2 to TRBJ2-2; 12 bases are shared with TRBD2. The CDR3 loop spans 16 amino acids. V shed 5 bases and J 1 base; nucleotides not matched to a gene: 2. CDR1 is SNHLY, CDR2 FYNNEI, per germline.

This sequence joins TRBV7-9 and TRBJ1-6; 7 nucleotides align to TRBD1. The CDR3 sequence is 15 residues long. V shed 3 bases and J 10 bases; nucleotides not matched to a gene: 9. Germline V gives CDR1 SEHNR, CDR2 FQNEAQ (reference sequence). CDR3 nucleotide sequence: TGTGCCAGCAGCTTGGGGGACAGACAGAACTCACCCCTCCACTTT. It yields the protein CASSLGDRQNSPLHF.

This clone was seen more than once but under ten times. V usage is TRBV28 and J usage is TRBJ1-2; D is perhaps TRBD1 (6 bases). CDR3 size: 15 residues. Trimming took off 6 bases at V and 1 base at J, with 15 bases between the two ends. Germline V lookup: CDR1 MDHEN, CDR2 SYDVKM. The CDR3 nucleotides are TGTGCCAGCAGGTACCAGGGGAGTCTTAACTATGGCTACACCTTC. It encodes CASRYQGSLNYGYTF.